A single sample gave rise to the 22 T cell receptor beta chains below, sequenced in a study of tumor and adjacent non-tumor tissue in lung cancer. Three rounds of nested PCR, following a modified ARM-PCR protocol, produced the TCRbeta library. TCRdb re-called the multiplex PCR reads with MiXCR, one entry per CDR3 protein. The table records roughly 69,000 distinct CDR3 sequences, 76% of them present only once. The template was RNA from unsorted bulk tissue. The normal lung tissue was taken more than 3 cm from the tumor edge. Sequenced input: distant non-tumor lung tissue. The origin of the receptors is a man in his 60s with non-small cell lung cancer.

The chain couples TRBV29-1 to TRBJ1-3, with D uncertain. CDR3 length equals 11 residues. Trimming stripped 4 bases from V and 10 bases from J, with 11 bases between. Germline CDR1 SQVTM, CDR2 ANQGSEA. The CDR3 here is CSVVKGGTIYF. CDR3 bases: TGCAGCGTTGTGAAGGGAGGGACCATATATTTT.

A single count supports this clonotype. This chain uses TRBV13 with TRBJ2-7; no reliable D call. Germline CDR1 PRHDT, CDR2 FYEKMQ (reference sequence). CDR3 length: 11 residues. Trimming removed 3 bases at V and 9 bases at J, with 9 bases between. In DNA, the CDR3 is TGTGCCAGCAGCTTCCAGCGCGCGCAGTACGTC. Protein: CASSFQRAQYV.

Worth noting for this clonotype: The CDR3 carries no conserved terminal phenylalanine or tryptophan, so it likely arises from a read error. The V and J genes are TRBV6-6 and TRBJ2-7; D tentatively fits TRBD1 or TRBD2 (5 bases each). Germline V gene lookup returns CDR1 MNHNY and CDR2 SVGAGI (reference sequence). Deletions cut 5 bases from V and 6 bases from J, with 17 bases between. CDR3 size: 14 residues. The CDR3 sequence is CASSLHGGVFEQYS. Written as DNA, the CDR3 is TGTGCCAGCAGTCTACATGGGGGAGTATTCGAGCAGTACTCC.

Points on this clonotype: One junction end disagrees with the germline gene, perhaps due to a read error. This CDR3 reads CDSINRGYSTDAQYF. CDR3 nucleotides: TGTGACAGCATTAACAGGGGATACAGCACAGATGCGCAGTATTTT. This rearrangement joins TRBV28 to TRBJ2-3; 7 bases are a match to TRBD1. This CDR3 has 15 amino acids. Germline V gives CDR1 MDHEN, CDR2 SYDVKM.

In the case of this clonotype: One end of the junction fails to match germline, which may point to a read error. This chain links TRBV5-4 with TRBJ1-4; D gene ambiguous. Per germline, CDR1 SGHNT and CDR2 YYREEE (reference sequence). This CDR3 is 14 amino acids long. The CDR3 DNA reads TGTGCCAGCAGCCCGCAACAAGGGAATGAAATACTGTTTTTT. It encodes CASSPQQGNEILFF.

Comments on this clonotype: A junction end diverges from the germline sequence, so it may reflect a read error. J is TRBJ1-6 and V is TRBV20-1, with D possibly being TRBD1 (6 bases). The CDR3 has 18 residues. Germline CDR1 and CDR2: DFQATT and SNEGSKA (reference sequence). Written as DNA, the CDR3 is TGCTGTGCTAGTAGGCCGGTACAGGGAACCTCCTATAATTCACCACTCAACTTT. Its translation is CCASRPVQGTSYNSPLNF.

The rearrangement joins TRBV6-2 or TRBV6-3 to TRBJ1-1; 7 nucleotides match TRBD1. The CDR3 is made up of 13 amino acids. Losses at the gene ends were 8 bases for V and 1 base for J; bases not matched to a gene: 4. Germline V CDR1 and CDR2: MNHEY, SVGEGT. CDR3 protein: CASLDRPNTEAFF. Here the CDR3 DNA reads TGTGCCAGCCTGGACAGGCCGAACACTGAAGCTTTCTTT.

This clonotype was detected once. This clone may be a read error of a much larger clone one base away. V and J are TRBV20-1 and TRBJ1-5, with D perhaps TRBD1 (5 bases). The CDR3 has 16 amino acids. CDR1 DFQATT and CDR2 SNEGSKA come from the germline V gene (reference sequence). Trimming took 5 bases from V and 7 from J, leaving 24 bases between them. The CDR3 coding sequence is TGCAGTGCTCGGCCGGTAGGGGTAGGATCAGGGCAGCCCCAGCATTTT. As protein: CSARPVGVGSGQPQHF.

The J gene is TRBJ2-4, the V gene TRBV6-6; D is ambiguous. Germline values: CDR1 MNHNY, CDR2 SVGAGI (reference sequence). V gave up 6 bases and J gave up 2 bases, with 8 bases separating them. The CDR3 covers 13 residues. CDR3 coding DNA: TGTGCCAGCAGCACCGAATCCAAAAACATTCAGTACTTC. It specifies CASSTESKNIQYF.

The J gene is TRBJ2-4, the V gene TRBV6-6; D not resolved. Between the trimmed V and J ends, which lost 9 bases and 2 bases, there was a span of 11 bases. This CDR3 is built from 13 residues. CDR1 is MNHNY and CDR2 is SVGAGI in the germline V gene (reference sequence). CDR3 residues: CASSPESKNIQYF. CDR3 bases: TGTGCCAGTAGCCCCGAATCCAAAAACATTCAGTACTTC.

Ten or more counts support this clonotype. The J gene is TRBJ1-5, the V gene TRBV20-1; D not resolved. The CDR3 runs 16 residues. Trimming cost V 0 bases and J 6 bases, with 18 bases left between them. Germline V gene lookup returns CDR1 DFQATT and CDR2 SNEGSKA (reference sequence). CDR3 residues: CSARDRLGGVRQPQHF. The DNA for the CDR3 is TGCAGTGCTAGAGATCGGTTAGGTGGGGTCCGTCAGCCCCAGCATTTT.

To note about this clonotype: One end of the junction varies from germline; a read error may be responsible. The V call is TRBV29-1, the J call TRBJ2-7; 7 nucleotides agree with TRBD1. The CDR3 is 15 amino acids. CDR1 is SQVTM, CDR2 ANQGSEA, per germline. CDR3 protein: CSVEGGTVVLYELYF. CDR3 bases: TGCAGCGTTGAAGGGGGGACAGTGGTCCTCTACGAGCTGTACTTC.

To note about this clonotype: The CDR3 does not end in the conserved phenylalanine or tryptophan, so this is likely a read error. Here the CDR3 reads CSVVKWGCTEAFI. The CDR3 bases are TGCAGCGTTGTTAAATGGGGTTGCACTGAAGCTTTCATT. This chain uses TRBV29-1 with TRBJ1-1; D remains unclear. This CDR3 is 13 amino acids long. V lost 4 bases and J 4 bases, leaving 13 bases between the germline ends. Germline V gene data show CDR1 as SQVTM and CDR2 as ANQGSEA.

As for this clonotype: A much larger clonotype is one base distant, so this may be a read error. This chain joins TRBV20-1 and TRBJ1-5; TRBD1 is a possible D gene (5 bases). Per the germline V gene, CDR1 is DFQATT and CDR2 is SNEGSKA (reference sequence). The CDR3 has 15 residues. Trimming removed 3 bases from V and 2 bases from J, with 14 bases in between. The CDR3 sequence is CSASGAGTGNQPQHF. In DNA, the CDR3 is TGCAGTGCTAGTGGGGCGGGAACGGGCAATCAGCCCCAGCATTTT.

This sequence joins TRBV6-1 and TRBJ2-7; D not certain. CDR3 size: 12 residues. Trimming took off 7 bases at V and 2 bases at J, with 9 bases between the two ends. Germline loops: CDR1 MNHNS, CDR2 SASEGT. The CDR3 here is CASNGNPYEQYF. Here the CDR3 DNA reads TGTGCCAGCAACGGCAACCCCTACGAGCAGTACTTC.

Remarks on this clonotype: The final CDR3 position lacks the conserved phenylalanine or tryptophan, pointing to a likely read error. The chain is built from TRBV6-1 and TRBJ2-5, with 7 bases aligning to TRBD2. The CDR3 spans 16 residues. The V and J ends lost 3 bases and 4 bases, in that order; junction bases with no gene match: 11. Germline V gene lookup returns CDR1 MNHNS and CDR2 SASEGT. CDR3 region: CASSEVAGVRVETQYI. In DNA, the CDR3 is TGTGCCAGCAGTGAGGTTGCGGGAGTACGTGTAGAGACCCAGTACATC.

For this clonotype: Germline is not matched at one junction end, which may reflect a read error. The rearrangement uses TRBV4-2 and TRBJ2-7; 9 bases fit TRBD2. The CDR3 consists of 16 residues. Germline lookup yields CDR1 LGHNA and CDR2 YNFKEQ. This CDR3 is CASSQALSSGSYEQYF. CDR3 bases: TGCGCCAGCAGCCAAGCTCTGAGTAGCGGGAGTTACGAGCAGTACTTC.

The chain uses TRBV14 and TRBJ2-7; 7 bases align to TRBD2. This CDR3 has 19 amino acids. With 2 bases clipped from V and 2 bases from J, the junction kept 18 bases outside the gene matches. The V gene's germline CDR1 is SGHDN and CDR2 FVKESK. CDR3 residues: CASSQRWAAGALGPYEQYF. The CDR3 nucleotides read TGTGCCAGCAGCCAACGTTGGGCTGCGGGAGCGTTAGGGCCCTACGAGCAGTACTTC.

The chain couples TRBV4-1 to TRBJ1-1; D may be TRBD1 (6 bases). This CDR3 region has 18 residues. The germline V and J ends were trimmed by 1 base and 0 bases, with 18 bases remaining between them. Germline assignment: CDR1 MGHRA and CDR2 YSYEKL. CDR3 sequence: CASSQVPRTVIVNTEAFF. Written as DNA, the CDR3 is TGCGCCAGCAGCCAAGTCCCCAGGACAGTTATAGTGAACACTGAAGCTTTCTTT.

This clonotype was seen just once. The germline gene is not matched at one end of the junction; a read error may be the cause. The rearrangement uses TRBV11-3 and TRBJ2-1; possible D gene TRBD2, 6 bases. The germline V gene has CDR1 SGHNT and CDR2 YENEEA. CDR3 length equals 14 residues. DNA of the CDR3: TGTGCCAGCAGCATTGGGACTGGCGGGAATGAGCACTTCTTC. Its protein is CASSIGTGGNEHFF.

CDR3 amino acids: CSVQRIRETQYF. CDR3 nucleotides: TGCAGCGTCCAGAGGATACGAGAGACCCAGTACTTC. The chain uses TRBV29-1 and TRBJ2-5; D gene uncertain. The ends were cut back, 6 bases at V and 4 bases at J, with 12 bases in the middle. Germline lookup yields CDR1 SQVTM and CDR2 ANQGSEA. The CDR3 has 12 residues.

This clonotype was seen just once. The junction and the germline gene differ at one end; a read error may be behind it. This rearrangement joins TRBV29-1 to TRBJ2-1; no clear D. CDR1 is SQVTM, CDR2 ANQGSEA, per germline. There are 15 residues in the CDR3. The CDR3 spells CSVGGGRFTYNEQFF. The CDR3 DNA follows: TGCAGCGTTGGGGGTGGGCGGTTCACCTACAACGAGCAGTTCTTC.